The rows below give T cell receptor beta chains drawn from one sample of a study of T cell responses to AZD1222 COVID-19 vaccine. Profiled with immunoSEQ multiplex PCR; TCRdb holds only in-frame clones, not every one. Among about 150,000 clones listed, under 95% were seen once. Sequencing used peripheral blood, obtained on day 0 of AZD1222 vaccination. The receptors originated from an adult in good health. Each CDR3 is given with its conserved first and last residue.

>TRBV6-5|TRBJ1-2
CASIYQRQGGGYTF
>TRBV18|TRBJ2-7
CASSPFRGGADTYEQYF
>TRBV11-2|TRBJ1-4
CASSPPRGALEKLFF
>TRBV27|TRBJ2-5
CASSLWTSGAPGTQYF
>TRBV29-1|TRBJ1-2
CSVGGTGGGYTF
>TRBV19|TRBJ1-3
CASSILDSGNTIYF
>TRBV11-3|TRBJ2-1
CASSRGLAGAYNEQFF
>TRBV3-1/TRBV3-2|TRBJ2-7
CASSLTGLFYEQYF
>TRBV21-1|TRBJ2-2
CASSKRRQGGTGELFF
>TRBV5-1|TRBJ1-5
CASSTGPSNQPQHF
>TRBV6-5|TRBJ2-2
CASSSTTGELFF
>TRBV6-5|TRBJ1-6
CASSYSGGKGSPLHF
>TRBV5-6|TRBJ2-7
CASSFIGTGFLGEQYF
>TRBV21-1|TRBJ2-4
CASSSARQGPENIQYF
>TRBV5-4|TRBJ1-4
CASSVGPPNEKLFF
>TRBV15|TRBJ1-5
CATSKQRNSNQPQHF
>TRBV4-1|TRBJ2-7
CASSQVSGTGYYEQYF
>TRBV19|TRBJ2-1
CASSIVRGGRFF
>TRBV7-2|TRBJ2-3
CASSPMTSQDTQYF
>TRBV7-9|TRBJ2-2
CASTVREDTGELFF
>TRBV9|TRBJ2-3
CASSVSPSTDTQYF
>TRBV5-8|TRBJ1-1
CASSAYGQGPEAFF
>TRBV18|TRBJ1-6
CASSPRAHSPLHF
>TRBV16|TRBJ1-2
CASSQIASYGYTF